This T cell receptor (beta chain) stems from a study of T cells after yellow fever vaccination. Study overall: In the case of low-cell-number fractions, SMART-Seq v4 Ultra Low Input was used for preparation.

Overall study findings and caveats: A minor fraction of clonotypes spanned both CD4 and CD8 compartments. Re-detected after boosting: most primary clones, approximately 97% of CD4 and about 89% of CD8.

They built TCR cDNA with 5'RACE template switching, a step that put in a universal primer site and UMIs. TCRdb ran MiXCR on the 5' RACE reads and lists one entry per CDR3 protein. This table holds 200,000 to 300,000 distinct CDR3 sequences, more than 6.5% found once. The CDR3 has 14 residues. V gave up 5 bases and J gave up 5 bases; unmatched junction bases: 6. Germline CDR1 DFQATT, CDR2 SNEGSKA (reference sequence). This clonotype was found a few times. What it binds is unknown. This chain links TRBV20-1 with TRBJ2-2; TRBD2 matches 9 bases. The TCR comes from a man aged 30-40 years who received the YFV17D yellow fever vaccine. Material: CD4+ T cells sorted from PBMCs, obtained on the day of the yellow fever booster vaccination. The DNA of the CDR3 is TGCAGTGCTGCCAAGGGACTAGCTACCGGGGAGCTGTTTTTT. It codes for CSAAKGLATGELFF.